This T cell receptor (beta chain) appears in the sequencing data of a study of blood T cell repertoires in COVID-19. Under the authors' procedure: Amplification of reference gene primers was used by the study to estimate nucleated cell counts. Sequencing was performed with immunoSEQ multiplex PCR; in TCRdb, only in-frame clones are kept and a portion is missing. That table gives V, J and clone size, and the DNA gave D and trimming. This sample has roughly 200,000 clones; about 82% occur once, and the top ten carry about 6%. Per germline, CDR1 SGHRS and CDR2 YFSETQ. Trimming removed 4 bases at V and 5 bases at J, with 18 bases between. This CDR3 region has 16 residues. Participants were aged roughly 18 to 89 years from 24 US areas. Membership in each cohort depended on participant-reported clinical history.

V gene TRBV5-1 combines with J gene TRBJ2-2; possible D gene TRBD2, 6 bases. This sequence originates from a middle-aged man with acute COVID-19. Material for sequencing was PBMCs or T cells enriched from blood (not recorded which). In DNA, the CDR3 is TGCGCCAGCAGCGGCCGGGACGGGACTCTTACCGGGGAGCTGTTTTTT. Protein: CASSGRDGTLTGELFF.